These 30 T cell receptor beta chains were sequenced from one sample in a study of siplizumab effects on memory and regulatory T cells (dated by TCRdb to between 2018 and 2021). The library was produced with the immunoSEQ multiplex PCR assay. This immuneACCESS table, as held by TCRdb, lists in-frame sequences with V and J called but not all clones. Of the missing ones, under half trace to an unresolved V gene in checked studies; the others have no known cause. The sample yields about 85,000 clones; around 95% were counted once. Under 20% of the sample is in the top ten clones. The sequenced material came from CD8+ T cells sorted from blood. The receptors here all came from a human donor in good health.

V is TRBV27 and J is TRBJ2-3; D is undetermined. The CDR3 has 11 residues. Germline CDR1 reads MNHEY; CDR2 reads SMNVEV (reference sequence). V was shortened by 4 bases and J by 4 bases, with 3 bases between the two germline ends. The CDR3 sequence: CASSYADTQYF. The CDR3, as DNA: TGTGCCAGCAGTTACGCAGATACGCAGTATTTT.

The chain links TRBV19 to TRBJ2-1; 15 positions match TRBD2. Germline-derived CDR1 and CDR2 are LNHDA and SQIVND (reference sequence). The CDR3 has 21 residues. J lost 4 bases, V lost 0 bases, and 13 bases had no gene match. CDR3: CASSIDGVLGTSGRPYNEQFF. The CDR3 DNA reads TGTGCCAGTAGTATAGATGGGGTATTAGGGACTAGCGGGAGGCCTTACAATGAGCAGTTCTTC.

This clone was counted a few times. The chain combines TRBV28 with TRBJ2-7; D unresolved. Trimming removed 2 bases at V and 5 bases at J, with 7 bases between. The CDR3 length is 12 residues. Germline values: CDR1 MDHEN, CDR2 SYDVKM. This chain's CDR3 is CASSLIFNEQYF. CDR3 DNA: TGTGCCAGCAGTTTAATCTTCAACGAGCAGTACTTC.

This CDR3 is CASSLGGGDEQYF. The CDR3 region has the DNA TGTGCCAGCAGCTTGGGCGGGGGGGACGAGCAGTACTTC. The chain carries TRBV7-8 and TRBJ2-7, with TRBD2 matching over 9 bases. This CDR3 has 13 residues. The germline gives CDR1 SGHVS, CDR2 FQNEAQ. J lost 5 bases, V lost 3 bases, and 2 bases had no gene match.

The chain recombines TRBV15 with TRBJ1-5; tentative D call: TRBD1 (6 bases). The CDR3 extends over 16 amino acids. Germline V gene data show CDR1 as LNHNV and CDR2 as YYDKDF (reference sequence). V was cut by 0 bases and J by 0 bases, with 9 bases left in between. The CDR3 nucleotides are TGTGCCACCAGCAGAGATGGACAGATTAGCAATCAGCCCCAGCATTTT. Encoded protein: CATSRDGQISNQPQHF.

This clone was observed a single time. The chain carries TRBV5-6 and TRBJ1-2; 7 bases fit TRBD1. Per germline, CDR1 SGHDT and CDR2 YYEEEE. The junction had 15 bases not matched to a gene; V was cut back by 1 base and J by 6 bases. CDR3 size: 17 residues. As DNA, the CDR3 is TGTGCCAGCAGCTTGACCATCCGGGACAGCCTAATTCATGGCTACACCTTC. This translates into CASSLTIRDSLIHGYTF.

The CDR3 DNA follows: TGTGCCAGCAGCGCAGCAAGTTCTGGGGCCAACGTCCTGACTTTC. Protein sequence: CASSAASSGANVLTF. The chain links TRBV9 to TRBJ2-6; D uncertain. Per the germline V gene, CDR1 is SGDLS and CDR2 is YYNGEE. With 3 bases removed from V and 1 base from J, the gap between germline ends came to 8 bases. This CDR3 has 15 residues.

V usage is TRBV2 and J usage is TRBJ2-1; tentatively, D is TRBD1 or TRBD2 (6 bases each). The germline V gene has CDR1 SNHLY and CDR2 FYNNEI. The CDR3 runs 14 residues. V dropped 1 base and J dropped 12 bases, with 16 bases sitting between them. CDR3 nucleotides: TGTGCCAGCAGTGAAGGGAGGGGGATCGGTGGGCAGTTCTTC. Protein: CASSEGRGIGGQFF. Using reference TRBV2 and TRBJ2-1 for the parts outside the CDR3, the full variable domain is EPEVTQTPSHQVTQMGQEVILRCVPISNHLYFYWYRQILGQKVEFLVSFYNNEISEKSEIFDDQFSVERPDGSNFTLKIRSTKLEDSAMYFCASSEGRGIGGQFFGPGTRLTVL.

The chain links TRBV2 to TRBJ1-2; 10 bases fit TRBD1. The CDR3 has 16 residues. CDR1 is SNHLY, CDR2 FYNNEI, per germline. V lost 3 bases, J lost 4 bases, and 8 bases stayed unmatched. CDR3 DNA sequence: TGTGCCAGCAGTGAGGGGACAGGGGCGATTTCCTATGGCTACACCTTC. Residues: CASSEGTGAISYGYTF.

CDR3 DNA: TGTGCCAGCAGCTTAGCATCTAGAGGAGCGGGCGATACAGATACGCAGTATTTT. Translating it yields CASSLASRGAGDTDTQYF. The genes are TRBV7-8 and TRBJ2-3, with D tentatively TRBD2 (6 bases). The germline gives CDR1 SGHVS, CDR2 FQNEAQ. The CDR3 totals 18 residues. The V end was cut by 0 bases, the J end by 3 bases, with 19 bases between. Based on the CDR3 plus reference TRBV7-8 and TRBJ2-3, the full variable domain is GAGVSQSPRYKVAKRGQDVALRCDPISGHVSLFWYQQALGQGPEFLTYFQNEAQLDKSGLPSDRFFAERPEGSVSTLKIQRTQQEDSAVYLCASSLASRGAGDTDTQYFGPGTRLTVL.

The V call is TRBV7-6, the J call TRBJ1-1; D is unresolved. V was pared by 0 bases and J by 8 bases, with 10 bases between. This CDR3 contains 13 residues. From germline, CDR1 is SGHVS and CDR2 FNYEAQ. CDR3 sequence reads: CASSLAGSGEAFF. Here the CDR3 DNA reads TGTGCCAGCAGCTTAGCCGGGAGTGGGGAAGCTTTCTTT.

The rearrangement joins TRBV7-9 to TRBJ2-1, with 9 bases matching TRBD2. Germline values: CDR1 SEHNR, CDR2 FQNEAQ (reference sequence). The CDR3 is 18 residues long. With 2 bases clipped from V and 0 bases from J, the junction kept 8 bases outside the gene matches. The CDR3 protein is CASSLMTSGLSSYNEQFF. Written as DNA, the CDR3 is TGTGCCAGCAGCTTAATGACTAGCGGACTGAGCTCCTACAATGAGCAGTTCTTC. Drawing the rest from reference TRBV7-9 and TRBJ2-1, the complete variable domain is DTGVSQNPRHKITKRGQNVTFRCDPISEHNRLYWYRQTLGQGPEFLTYFQNEAQLEKSRLLSDRFSAERPKGSFSTLEIQRTEQGDSAMYLCASSLMTSGLSSYNEQFFGPGTRLTVL.

J is TRBJ2-1 and V is TRBV27, with a weak D call TRBD1 (5 bases). Between the trimmed V and J ends, which lost 6 bases and 5 bases, there was a span of 26 bases. This CDR3 has 18 residues. Germline V gives CDR1 MNHEY, CDR2 SMNVEV (reference sequence). In DNA, the CDR3 is TGTGCCAGCAGGTCGCCAGAAGGGGTGAAAAGGTTCGACAATGAGCAGTTCTTC. Translated, it gives CASRSPEGVKRFDNEQFF.

This chain joins TRBV6-4 and TRBJ2-1; D may match TRBD1 or TRBD2 (5 bases each). With 2 bases removed from V and 7 bases from J, the gap between germline ends came to 15 bases. CDR1 is MRHNA, CDR2 SNTAGT, per germline. This CDR3 has 15 amino acids. The CDR3 DNA reads as TGTGCCAGCAGTGACCAGGGACCCCCGGGGAATGAGCAGTTCTTC. Protein sequence: CASSDQGPPGNEQFF.

V is TRBV11-2 and J is TRBJ1-5; 7 nucleotides match TRBD1. In germline, CDR1 is SGHAT, CDR2 FQNNGV. There are 13 residues in the CDR3. The junction had 1 base not matched to a gene; V was cut back by 1 base and J by 7 bases. The CDR3, as DNA: TGTGCCAGCAGCTTAGGGACAGGCCAGCCCCAGCATTTT. It specifies CASSLGTGQPQHF.

This chain connects TRBV15 to TRBJ2-3, with TRBD2 matching over 8 bases. The V and J ends lost 0 bases and 2 bases, in that order; junction bases with no gene match: 7. The CDR3 has 17 amino acids. Germline CDR1 and CDR2: LNHNV and YYDKDF (reference sequence). The CDR3 sequence is CATSRDRREGLTDTQYF. In nucleotides, the CDR3 is TGTGCCACCAGCAGAGATCGACGGGAGGGACTCACAGATACGCAGTATTTT.

The rearrangement links TRBV7-9 to TRBJ2-5; 9 bases match TRBD2. CDR3 length equals 14 residues. Losses at the gene ends were 5 bases for V and 4 bases for J; bases not matched to a gene: 5. Germline V gene sequence: CDR1 SEHNR, CDR2 FQNEAQ (reference sequence). The CDR3 DNA sequence: TGTGCCAGCAGCCCGCGGGAGGGCCGAGAGACCCAGTACTTC. Its translation is CASSPREGRETQYF.

The chain employs TRBV11-3 and TRBJ2-2; D is ambiguous. CDR3 length equals 17 residues. CDR1 is SGHNT, CDR2 YENEEA, per germline. V was cut by 5 bases and J by 4 bases, with 20 bases left in between. CDR3 coding DNA: TGTGCCAGCAGCCTCCGGATCGCCCCGCCCGGCACCGGGGAGCTGTTTTTT. Translated: CASSLRIAPPGTGELFF.

This sequence joins TRBV5-1 and TRBJ2-5; 10 nucleotides agree with TRBD1. V lost 4 bases and J lost 2; bases outside the gene matches: 17. The CDR3 is 19 amino acids. Germline lookup yields CDR1 SGHRS and CDR2 YFSETQ. This CDR3 reads CASSADRGRALYVQETQYF. DNA of the CDR3: TGCGCCAGCAGCGCCGACAGGGGGCGAGCCCTTTATGTTCAAGAGACCCAGTACTTC.

The chain uses TRBV6-6 and TRBJ2-5, with D possibly being TRBD2 (5 bases). The CDR3 runs to 12 residues. Germline CDR1 and CDR2: MNHNY and SVGAGI (reference sequence). Trimming took off 5 bases at V and 11 bases at J, with 15 bases between the two ends. The CDR3 is CASSISFGEQYF. The CDR3 DNA follows: TGTGCCAGCAGTATCTCTTTCGGGGAGCAGTACTTC.

The V gene is TRBV25-1, the J gene TRBJ1-2; D gene ambiguous. The V gene lost 7 bases and the J gene lost 2 bases, with 11 bases spanning the gap. The germline CDR1 and CDR2 sequences are MGHDK and SYGVNS. The CDR3 consists of 13 residues. The chain's CDR3 is CASKGPGNYGYTF. CDR3 bases: TGTGCCAGCAAGGGCCCAGGAAACTATGGCTACACCTTC.

The gene calls are TRBV7-8 and TRBJ1-2, with D uncertain. Trimming removed 1 base at V and 0 bases at J, with 9 bases between. The CDR3 loop spans 15 amino acids. The germline gives CDR1 SGHVS, CDR2 FQNEAQ. The CDR3 protein is CASSLETATNYGYTF. The CDR3 DNA reads TGTGCCAGCAGCTTAGAAACAGCGACTAACTATGGCTACACCTTC.

The genes are TRBV14 and TRBJ1-1; D is possibly TRBD1 (5 bases). Germline V gene data show CDR1 as SGHDN and CDR2 as FVKESK. The CDR3 contains 13 residues. V dropped 0 bases and J dropped 11 bases, with 13 bases sitting between them. The CDR3 DNA follows: TGTGCCAGCAGCCAAGAGATTAGGGGTGACGCTTTCTTT. It is translated as CASSQEIRGDAFF.

The chain employs TRBV6-5 and TRBJ2-3; TRBD2 is a possible D gene (5 bases). The ends were cut back, 2 bases at V and 6 bases at J, with 9 bases in the middle. Germline CDR1 reads MNHEY; CDR2 reads SVGAGI. CDR3 length: 13 residues. The CDR3 is CASSYRRGDTQYF. The CDR3 DNA follows: TGTGCCAGCAGTTACAGGCGAGGGGATACGCAGTATTTT.

The V and J genes are TRBV19 and TRBJ2-2; 9 bases agree with TRBD2. Germline trimming cut 5 bases from V and 7 bases from J; bases unmatched to any gene: 5. Germline V gives CDR1 LNHDA, CDR2 SQIVND (reference sequence). The CDR3 spans 14 residues. The CDR3 loop reads CASSLREGIGELFF. The CDR3 nucleotides read TGTGCCAGTAGTTTGCGGGAGGGCATCGGGGAGCTGTTTTTT.

The chain combines TRBV30 with TRBJ2-1, with 10 bases that match TRBD1. Per germline, CDR1 GTSNPN and CDR2 SVGIG (reference sequence). The CDR3 runs 15 residues. The V segment lost 5 bases and the J segment 2 bases; nucleotides outside the gene matches: 6. The CDR3 DNA is TGTGCCTGGTATACCGGGACAGGGGCCTACAATGAGCAGTTCTTC. Protein product: CAWYTGTGAYNEQFF.

This chain joins TRBV27 and TRBJ2-7; D is possibly TRBD1 (5 bases). The V and J ends lost 5 bases and 3 bases respectively, with 11 bases between them. The CDR3 has 13 residues. Germline CDR1 is MNHEY and CDR2 is SMNVEV (reference sequence). The CDR3 loop reads CASSPRTNYEQYF. CDR3 sequence (DNA): TGTGCCAGCAGTCCGAGGACAAACTACGAGCAGTACTTC.

The V and J genes are TRBV7-9 and TRBJ2-7; TRBD2 agrees at 10 bases. Per germline, CDR1 SEHNR and CDR2 FQNEAQ (reference sequence). The CDR3 is made up of 14 amino acids. Unmatched junction bases numbered 7, after V lost 5 bases and J lost 6 bases. The CDR3 DNA sequence: TGTGCCAGCAGCAATAGCGGGAGGAGGGTCGAGCAGTACTTC. It specifies CASSNSGRRVEQYF. The full variable domain, with the rest looked up from reference TRBV7-9 and TRBJ2-7, is DTGVSQNPRHKITKRGQNVTFRCDPISEHNRLYWYRQTLGQGPEFLTYFQNEAQLEKSRLLSDRFSAERPKGSFSTLEIQRTEQGDSAMYLCASSNSGRRVEQYFGPGTRLTVT.

The J gene is TRBJ2-7, the V gene TRBV5-8, with D tentatively TRBD1 (6 bases). Trimming removed 1 base at V and 5 bases at J, with 16 bases between. The germline CDR1 and CDR2 sequences are SGHTS and YDEGEE. The CDR3 has 15 amino acids. In DNA, the CDR3 is TGTGCCAGCAGCTTGACGACAGGAAAGGGGAACGAGCAGTACTTC. Translation gives CASSLTTGKGNEQYF.

This chain uses TRBV19 with TRBJ2-1, with 13 bases fitting TRBD2. The CDR3 has 18 amino acids. The V and J ends lost 5 bases and 2 bases, in that order; junction bases with no gene match: 9. CDR1 LNHDA and CDR2 SQIVND come from the germline V gene (reference sequence). CDR3 nucleotide sequence: TGTGCCAGTAGTCCCGGGACTAGCGGGAATGGGCCCTACAATGAGCAGTTCTTC. Translated: CASSPGTSGNGPYNEQFF.